The next 10 T cell receptor beta chains were all read from a single sample in a study of blood T cells in healthy people across ages. Primed by a sample-barcoded 5' primer and a J-beta primer mix, a second PCR proceeded for roughly 6 to 12 cycles. TCRdb recomputed calls from the 5' RACE reads with MiXCR, one row per CDR3 protein. This table has some 890,000 distinct CDR3 sequences, 25% to 30% appearing once. These data were likewise used in another study, on T cells of mothers and their children.

The sequenced sample was blood. The receptor set was obtained from a woman between 40 and 50 years old in good health.

The chain carries TRBV12-3 or TRBV12-4 and TRBJ2-7; 10 nucleotides line up with TRBD1. V lost 3 bases to trimming and J lost 7 bases; unmatched junction nucleotides: 9. The CDR3 is 15 residues long. CDR3 in amino acids: CASSLWTGGGNEQYF. CDR3 DNA: TGTGCCAGCAGTTTGTGGACAGGGGGGGGCAATGAGCAGTACTTC.

This clonotype was counted ten times or more. The gene calls are TRBV30 and TRBJ2-7; the D is unclear. This CDR3 comprises 12 residues. Per germline, CDR1 GTSNPN and CDR2 SVGIG (reference sequence). Trimming pared 0 bases from V and 6 bases from J, leaving 9 bases between. The DNA for the CDR3 is TGTGCCTGGAGTGTTGGCGAGACCGAGCAGTACTTC. It codes for CAWSVGETEQYF.

The J gene is TRBJ2-7, the V gene TRBV21-1; the table gives TRBD1 as D, unverified against the DNA. TRBV21-1 is designated a pseudogene. The CDR3 runs 14 residues. The CDR3 DNA follows: TGTGCCAGCAGCAAGGGACAGGGGGCCCACGAGCAGTACTTC. This translates into CASSKGQGAHEQYF.

The sample holds a few counts of this clonotype. This rearrangement joins TRBV28 to TRBJ2-4; TRBD2 might be the D (5 bases). The DNA matches TRBJ2-7 better at its end, which makes the J call doubtful. This CDR3 has 14 residues. From germline, CDR1 is MDHEN and CDR2 SYDVKM. The CDR3 DNA is TGTGCCAGCAGTTTATCGGGGTGGTTGGACGAGCAGTACTTC. Protein product: CASSLSGWLDEQYF.

This clonotype appeared a few times. The gene calls are TRBV4-2 and TRBJ2-7; D assignment may be TRBD1 or TRBD2 (5 bases each). Looked up from germline, CDR1 is LGHNA and CDR2 is YNFKEQ. This CDR3 comprises 14 residues. The germline V and J ends were trimmed by 0 bases and 3 bases, with 9 bases remaining between them. The CDR3 coding sequence is TGTGCCAGCAGCCAAGATGGGACGGACTACGAGCAGTACTTC. Residues: CASSQDGTDYEQYF.

V and J are TRBV3-1 and TRBJ1-5; D call uncertain. V was trimmed by 0 bases and J by 7 bases, leaving 16 bases between them. The CDR3 totals 16 residues. Looked up from germline, CDR1 is LGHDT and CDR2 is YNNKEL (reference sequence). CDR3 loop: CASSQDARADLQPQHF. The CDR3 nucleotides are TGTGCCAGCAGCCAAGATGCCCGCGCTGATCTACAGCCCCAGCATTTT.

This clonotype showed up just a few times. The chain recombines TRBV29-1 with TRBJ2-7, with 11 bases identical to TRBD1. With 4 bases clipped from V and 0 bases from J, the junction kept 2 bases outside the gene matches. CDR1 is SQVTM and CDR2 is ANQGSEA in the germline V gene. This CDR3 is built from 14 residues. CDR3 amino acids: CSVAGTGGSYEQYF. CDR3 in DNA: TGCAGCGTTGCCGGGACAGGGGGCTCCTACGAGCAGTACTTC.

This clonotype was seen at least ten times. V and J are TRBV7-9 and TRBJ2-7; D not resolved. CDR3 length equals 14 residues. The germline V gene encodes CDR1 SEHNR and CDR2 FQNEAQ (reference sequence). The V gene lost 1 base and the J gene lost 2 bases, with 9 bases spanning the gap. CDR3 amino acids: CASSLVTVTYEQYF. DNA for the CDR3: TGTGCCAGCAGCTTAGTGACCGTTACCTACGAGCAGTACTTC. The whole variable domain, remainder taken from reference TRBV7-9 and TRBJ2-7, is DTGVSQNPRHKITKRGQNVTFRCDPISEHNRLYWYRQTLGQGPEFLTYFQNEAQLEKSRLLSDRFSAERPKGSFSTLEIQRTEQGDSAMYLCASSLVTVTYEQYFGPGTRLTVT.

This clonotype showed up just once. The gene calls are TRBV5-4 and TRBJ1-2; D is possibly TRBD1 (5 bases). Germline V gene sequence: CDR1 SGHNT, CDR2 YYREEE (reference sequence). CDR3 size: 13 residues. The V end lost 3 bases, the J end lost 6 bases, and 12 bases lay between the germline ends. The chain's CDR3 is CASSWQGYDGYTF. The DNA for the CDR3 is TGTGCCAGCAGCTGGCAGGGTTACGATGGCTACACCTTC. The full variable domain, rest sourced from reference TRBV5-4 and TRBJ1-2, is ETGVTQSPTHLIKTRGQQVTLRCSSQSGHNTVSWYQQALGQGPQFIFQYYREEENGRGNFPPRFSGLQFPNYSSELNVNALELDDSALYLCASSWQGYDGYTFGSGTRLTVV.

The table lists this clonotype with many counts. The chain joins TRBV29-1 to TRBJ1-2, with D unclear. Germline V gene data show CDR1 as SQVTM and CDR2 as ANQGSEA. The CDR3 has 14 amino acids. V was cut by 4 bases and J by 0 bases, with 12 bases left in between. This CDR3 is CSVGEGSSNYGYTF. CDR3 nucleotide sequence: TGCAGCGTTGGGGAGGGATCCTCTAACTATGGCTACACCTTC. Drawing the rest from reference TRBV29-1 and TRBJ1-2, the complete variable domain is SAVISQKPSRDICQRGTSLTIQCQVDSQVTMMFWYRQQPGQSLTLIATANQGSEATYESGFVIDKFPISRPNLTFSTLTVSNMSPEDSSIYLCSVGEGSSNYGYTFGSGTRLTVV.